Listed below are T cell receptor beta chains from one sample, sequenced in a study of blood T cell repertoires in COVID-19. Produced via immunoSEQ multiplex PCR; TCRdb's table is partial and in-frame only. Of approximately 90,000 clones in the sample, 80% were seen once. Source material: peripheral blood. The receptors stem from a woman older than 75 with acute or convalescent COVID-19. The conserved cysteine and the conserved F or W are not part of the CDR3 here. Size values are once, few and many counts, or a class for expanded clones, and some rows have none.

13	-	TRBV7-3	ASSPSGGPYNEQF
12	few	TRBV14	ASSSRERNSPLH
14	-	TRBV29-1	SVEGDRGRLYTEAF
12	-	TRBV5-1	ASSLEQVNSPLH
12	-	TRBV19	ASRGGSYNSPLH
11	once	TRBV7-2	ASRPGGRDTQY
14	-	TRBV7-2	ASSFVGTGGEETQY
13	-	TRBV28	AVNIAGVGTDTQY
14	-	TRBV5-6	ASSVYLLGDTDTQY
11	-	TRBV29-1	SVPPTGGQPQH
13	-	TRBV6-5	ASSYLTGLRDEQY
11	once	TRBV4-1	ASSQGVADTQY
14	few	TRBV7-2	ASSPGGRAGVGEQY
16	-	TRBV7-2	ASSSRLTGLAATDTQY
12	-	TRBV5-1	ASSYTGGNEKLF
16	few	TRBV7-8	ASSLEYTGSADTGELF
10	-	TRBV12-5	ASQDEGQRAF
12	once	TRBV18	ASSPGRDVYGYT
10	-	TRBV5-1	ASSEDRFGYT
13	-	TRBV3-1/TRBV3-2	ASSLLGGSNTEAF
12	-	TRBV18	ASSPSGSYNEQF
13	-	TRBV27	ASSPRQVFPYEQY
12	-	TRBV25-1	ASSVRTANEKLF
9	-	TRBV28	AAAGWDGYT
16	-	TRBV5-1	ASSQTAAWGGGYNEQF
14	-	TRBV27	ASNPGTGVGNYGYT
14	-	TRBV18	ASSPPLVLAKNIQY
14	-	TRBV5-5	ASSLTGQNINYGYT
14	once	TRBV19	ASSSPGQGAKNIQY
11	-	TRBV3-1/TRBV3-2	ASVRQGGTEAF
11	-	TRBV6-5	ASSLVAEQPQH
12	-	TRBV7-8	ASSPGTYSYEQY
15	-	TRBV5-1	ASSPGLLLGHNQPQH
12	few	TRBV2	ASRIQQGSYEQY
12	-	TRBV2	ASSGWDRDFGYT
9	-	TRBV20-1	SAPGRGGYT
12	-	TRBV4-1	ASSQQTGHSPLH
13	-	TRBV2	ASSLQGSGANVLT
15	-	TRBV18	ASSRTSGGRESETQY